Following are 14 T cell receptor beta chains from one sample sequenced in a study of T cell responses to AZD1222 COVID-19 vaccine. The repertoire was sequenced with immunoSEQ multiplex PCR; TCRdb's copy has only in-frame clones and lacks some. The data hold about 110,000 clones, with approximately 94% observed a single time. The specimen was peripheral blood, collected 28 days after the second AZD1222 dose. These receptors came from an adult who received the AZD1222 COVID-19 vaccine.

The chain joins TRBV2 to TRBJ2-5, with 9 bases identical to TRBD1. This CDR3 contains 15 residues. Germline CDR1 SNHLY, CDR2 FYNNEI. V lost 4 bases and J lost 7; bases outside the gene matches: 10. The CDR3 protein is CASSGGSTQGATQYF. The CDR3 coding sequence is TGTGCCAGCAGTGGGGGCAGCACACAGGGGGCGACCCAGTACTTC.

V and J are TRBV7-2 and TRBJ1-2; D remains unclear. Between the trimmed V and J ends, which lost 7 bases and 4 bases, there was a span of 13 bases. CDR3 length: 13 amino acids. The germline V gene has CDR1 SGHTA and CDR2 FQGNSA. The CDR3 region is CASNKDMGYGYTF. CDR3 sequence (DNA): TGTGCCAGCAACAAGGATATGGGCTATGGCTACACCTTC.

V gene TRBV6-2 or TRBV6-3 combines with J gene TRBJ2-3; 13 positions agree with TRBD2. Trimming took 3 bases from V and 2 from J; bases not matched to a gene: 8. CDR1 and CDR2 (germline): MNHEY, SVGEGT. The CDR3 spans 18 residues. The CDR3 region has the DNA TGTGCCAGCAGTTATCTTAGGACTAGCGGGGGTAACACAGATACGCAGTATTTT. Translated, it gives CASSYLRTSGGNTDTQYF.

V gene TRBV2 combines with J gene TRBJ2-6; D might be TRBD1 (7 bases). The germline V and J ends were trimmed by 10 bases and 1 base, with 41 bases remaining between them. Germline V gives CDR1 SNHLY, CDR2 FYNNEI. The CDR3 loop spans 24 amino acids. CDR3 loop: CATHRGLWDLPEGGGLSGANVLTF. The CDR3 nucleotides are TGTGCCACCCACAGGGGCCTTTGGGATCTTCCTGAAGGAGGGGGCCTATCTGGGGCCAACGTCCTGACTTTC. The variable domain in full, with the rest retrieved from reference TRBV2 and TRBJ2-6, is EPEVTQTPSHQVTQMGQEVILRCVPISNHLYFYWYRQILGQKVEFLVSFYNNEISEKSEIFDDQFSVERPDGSNFTLKIRSTKLEDSAMYFCATHRGLWDLPEGGGLSGANVLTFGAGSRLTVL.

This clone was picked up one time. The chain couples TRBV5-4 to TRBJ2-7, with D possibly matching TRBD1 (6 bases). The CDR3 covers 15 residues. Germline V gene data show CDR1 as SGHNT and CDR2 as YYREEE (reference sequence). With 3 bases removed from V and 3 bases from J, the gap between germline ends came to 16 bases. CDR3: CASSSDSRGNYEQYF. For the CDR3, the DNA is TGTGCCAGCAGCTCTGATAGCAGGGGTAACTACGAGCAGTACTTC.

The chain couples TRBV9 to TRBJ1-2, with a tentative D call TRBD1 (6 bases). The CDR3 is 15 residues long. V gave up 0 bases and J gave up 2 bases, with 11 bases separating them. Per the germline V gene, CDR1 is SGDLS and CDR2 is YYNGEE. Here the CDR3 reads CASSVVGGANYGYTF. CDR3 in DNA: TGTGCCAGCAGCGTAGTGGGGGGGGCCAACTATGGCTACACCTTC. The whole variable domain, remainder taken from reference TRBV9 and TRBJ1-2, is DSGVTQTPKHLITATGQRVTLRCSPRSGDLSVYWYQQSLDQGLQFLIQYYNGEERAKGNILERFSAQQFPDLHSELNLSSLELGDSALYFCASSVVGGANYGYTFGSGTRLTVV.

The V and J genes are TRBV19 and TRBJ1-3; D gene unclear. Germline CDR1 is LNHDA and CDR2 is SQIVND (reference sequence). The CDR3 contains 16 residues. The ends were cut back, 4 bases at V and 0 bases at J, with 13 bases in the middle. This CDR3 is CASSKPRVSSGNTIYF. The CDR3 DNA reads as TGTGCCAGTAGTAAGCCGAGGGTGAGCTCTGGAAACACCATATATTTT.

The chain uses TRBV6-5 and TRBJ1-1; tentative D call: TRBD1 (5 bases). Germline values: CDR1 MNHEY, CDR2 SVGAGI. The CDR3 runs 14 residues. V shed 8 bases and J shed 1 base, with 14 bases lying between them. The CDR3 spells CASRTSGGNTEAFF. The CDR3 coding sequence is TGTGCCAGCCGAACCTCGGGGGGGAACACTGAAGCTTTCTTT.

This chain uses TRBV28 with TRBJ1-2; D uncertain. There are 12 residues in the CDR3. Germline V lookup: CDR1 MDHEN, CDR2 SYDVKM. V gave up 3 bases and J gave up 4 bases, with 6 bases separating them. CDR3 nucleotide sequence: TGTGCCAGCAGTTTCACAGTCTATGGCTACACCTTC. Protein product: CASSFTVYGYTF.

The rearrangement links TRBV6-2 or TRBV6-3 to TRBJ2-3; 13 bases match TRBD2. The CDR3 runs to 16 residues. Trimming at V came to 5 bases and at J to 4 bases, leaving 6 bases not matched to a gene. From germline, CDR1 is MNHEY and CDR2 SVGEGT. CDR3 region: CASSPRLAGGPDTQYF. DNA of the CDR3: TGTGCCAGCAGTCCCAGACTAGCGGGAGGCCCAGATACGCAGTATTTT.

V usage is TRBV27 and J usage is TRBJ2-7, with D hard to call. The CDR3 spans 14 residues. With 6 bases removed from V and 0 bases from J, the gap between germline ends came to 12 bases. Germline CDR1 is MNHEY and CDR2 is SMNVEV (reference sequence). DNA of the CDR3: TGTGCCAGCAGCGGTGGGTTACCCTCCTACGAGCAGTACTTC. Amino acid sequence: CASSGGLPSYEQYF.

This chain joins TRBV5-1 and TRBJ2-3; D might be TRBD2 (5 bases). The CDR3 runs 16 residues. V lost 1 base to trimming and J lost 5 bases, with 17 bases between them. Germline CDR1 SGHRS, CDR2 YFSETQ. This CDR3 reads CASSLFGRAGQDTQYF. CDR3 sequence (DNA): TGCGCCAGCAGCTTGTTCGGGCGGGCGGGCCAAGATACGCAGTATTTT. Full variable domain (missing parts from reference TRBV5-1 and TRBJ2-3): KAGVTQTPRYLIKTRGQQVTLSCSPISGHRSVSWYQQTPGQGLQFLFEYFSETQRNKGNFPGRFSGRQFSNSRSEMNVSTLELGDSALYLCASSLFGRAGQDTQYFGPGTRLTVL.

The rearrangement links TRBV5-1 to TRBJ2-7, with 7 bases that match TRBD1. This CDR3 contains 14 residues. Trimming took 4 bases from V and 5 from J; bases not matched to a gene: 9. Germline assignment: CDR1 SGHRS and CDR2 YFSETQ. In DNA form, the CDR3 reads TGCGCCAGCAGCGTTCGACAGGGTGGCCACGAGCAGTACTTC. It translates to CASSVRQGGHEQYF.

The CDR3 coding sequence is TGTGCCACTTACTGGGACAGGGGAACTAAAGGAGCTTTCTTT. As protein: CATYWDRGTKGAFF. The rearrangement joins TRBV10-3 to TRBJ1-1; TRBD1 agrees at 10 bases. Trimming removed 10 bases from V and 10 bases from J; junction bases left unmatched: 15. Germline loops: CDR1 ENHRY, CDR2 SYGVKD. The CDR3 has 14 residues.